The 31 T cell receptor beta chains below were found in one sample sequenced in a study of STAT5B mutations in CD4+ large granular lymphocyte leukemia. Assay: immunoSEQ multiplex PCR; the TCRdb copy retains only in-frame clones and omits some. This table holds roughly 40,000 clones, 80% to 90% found once. Sequencing was carried out using CD4+ T cells from blood buffy coats. The receptor set was obtained from a human donor in good health.

This chain joins TRBV5-1 and TRBJ1-2; 10 positions agree with TRBD1. Trimming at V came to 3 bases and at J to 6 bases, leaving 8 bases not matched to a gene. In germline, CDR1 is SGHRS, CDR2 YFSETQ. The CDR3 is made up of 15 amino acids. CDR3 sequence reads: CASSSIGQGEDGYTF. The CDR3 nucleotides are TGCGCCAGCAGCTCCATCGGACAGGGGGAGGATGGCTACACCTTC.

The genes are TRBV15 and TRBJ1-2, with D perhaps TRBD1 (5 bases). V was shortened by 0 bases and J by 4 bases, with 15 bases between the two germline ends. Germline CDR1 is LNHNV and CDR2 is YYDKDF (reference sequence). CDR3 size: 16 residues. CDR3 nucleotides: TGTGCCACCAGCAGAGATCTGGGGGGGATAAGCTATGGCTACACCTTC. Encoded protein: CATSRDLGGISYGYTF.

The chain joins TRBV5-1 to TRBJ1-4; D not certain. This CDR3 contains 14 residues. Germline assignment: CDR1 SGHRS and CDR2 YFSETQ. V was shortened by 3 bases and J by 8 bases, with 14 bases between the two germline ends. The CDR3 protein is CASSSYIRGEKLFF. CDR3 DNA sequence: TGCGCCAGCAGCTCGTACATCAGAGGAGAAAAACTGTTTTTT.

The chain uses TRBV11-2 and TRBJ2-5; a weak D match, TRBD1 (6 bases). Between the trimmed V and J ends, which lost 0 bases and 7 bases, there was a span of 15 bases. The CDR3 contains 15 residues. Germline V gene sequence: CDR1 SGHAT, CDR2 FQNNGV. The CDR3, as DNA: TGTGCCAGCAGCTTAGATCCCACCAGGGGCGGGACCCAGTACTTC. Translating it yields CASSLDPTRGGTQYF.

This chain connects TRBV5-4 to TRBJ2-1; a possible D gene is TRBD1 (6 bases). Germline-derived CDR1 and CDR2 are SGHNT and YYREEE (reference sequence). The CDR3 consists of 15 residues. The germline V and J ends were trimmed by 4 bases and 1 base, with 12 bases remaining between them. Written as DNA, the CDR3 is TGTGCCAGCAGCCCCGACAGGCAGTCCTACAATGAGCAGTTCTTC. It is translated as CASSPDRQSYNEQFF.

The chain is built from TRBV7-2 and TRBJ1-1; D gene unclear. The CDR3 runs to 14 residues. The V end was cut by 1 base, the J end by 0 bases, with 6 bases between. Germline CDR1 reads SGHTA; CDR2 reads FQGNSA. DNA for the CDR3: TGTGCCAGCAGCTTAGGAATCATGAACACTGAAGCTTTCTTT. Translating gives CASSLGIMNTEAFF. Combining the CDR3 with reference TRBV7-2 and TRBJ1-1 gives the whole variable domain GAGVSQSPSNKVTEKGKDVELRCDPISGHTALYWYRQSLGQGLEFLIYFQGNSAPDKSGLPSDRFSAERTGGSVSTLTIQRTQQEDSAVYLCASSLGIMNTEAFFGQGTRLTVV.

This chain links TRBV11-2 with TRBJ2-7; D possibly corresponds to TRBD2 (6 bases). The germline V gene encodes CDR1 SGHAT and CDR2 FQNNGV. This CDR3 has 16 amino acids. Trimming took 7 bases from V and 0 from J, leaving 19 bases between them. The CDR3 protein is CASTHRGSPSSYEQYF. The CDR3 bases are TGTGCCAGCACTCATCGGGGGTCACCCAGCTCCTACGAGCAGTACTTC.

In this sample, this clone turned up once. The chain carries TRBV18 and TRBJ2-4; TRBD2 agrees at 7 bases. CDR1 and CDR2 (germline): KGHSH, LQKENI. V shed 2 bases and J 8 bases; nucleotides not matched to a gene: 3. The CDR3 runs to 13 residues. In DNA, the CDR3 is TGTGCCAGCTCACCAGGGGGAGGGGACATTCAGTACTTC. Translation gives CASSPGGGDIQYF. Full variable domain (outside the CDR3, taken from reference TRBV18 and TRBJ2-4): NAGVMQNPRHLVRRRGQEARLRCSPMKGHSHVYWYRQLPEEGLKFMVYLQKENIIDESGMPKERFSAEFPKEGPSILRIQQVVRGDSAAYFCASSPGGGDIQYFGAGTRLSVL.

The V gene is TRBV7-6, the J gene TRBJ1-3, with D uncertain. Trimming took 4 bases from V and 0 from J, leaving 13 bases between them. This CDR3 region has 16 residues. From germline, CDR1 is SGHVS and CDR2 FNYEAQ. CDR3 in amino acids: CASSSRPGLSGNTIYF. In DNA, the CDR3 is TGTGCCAGCAGCTCCCGCCCGGGCCTCTCTGGAAACACCATATATTTT.

The chain links TRBV2 to TRBJ2-1, with 7 nucleotides matching TRBD2. Germline V CDR1 and CDR2: SNHLY, FYNNEI. The CDR3 length is 16 residues. J was trimmed by 5 bases and V by 2 bases; bases with no gene match: 9. Written as DNA, the CDR3 is TGTGCCAGCAGTGAAAAGCTATGGGAGGGACACAATGAGCAGTTCTTC. Its protein is CASSEKLWEGHNEQFF.

J is TRBJ1-1 and V is TRBV5-1; D unclear. The V gene lost 0 bases and the J gene lost 1 base, with 13 bases spanning the gap. The CDR3 runs 16 residues. CDR1 and CDR2 from the germline V gene are SGHRS and YFSETQ. The CDR3 coding sequence is TGCGCCAGCAGCTTGGCCCCCGCGCAGAGGAACACTGAAGCTTTCTTT. This gives the protein CASSLAPAQRNTEAFF.

This sequence joins TRBV27 and TRBJ1-4; the match to TRBD1 covers 7 bases. The CDR3 runs to 15 residues. CDR1 is MNHEY, CDR2 SMNVEV, per germline (reference sequence). With V trimmed by 6 bases and J by 5 bases, 9 bases remained unmatched. The CDR3 loop reads CASRGAGGPNEKLFF. CDR3 DNA: TGTGCCAGCAGAGGCGCAGGGGGTCCCAATGAAAAACTGTTTTTT.

In its sample, this clone was seen once. V usage is TRBV19 and J usage is TRBJ2-5; no clear D gene. V was clipped by 3 bases and J by 2 bases, with 10 bases between them. CDR1 and CDR2 (germline): LNHDA, SQIVND (reference sequence). The CDR3 runs to 14 residues. This CDR3 reads CASSIGQNQETQYF. CDR3 coding DNA: TGTGCCAGTAGTATTGGGCAGAATCAAGAGACCCAGTACTTC.

The J gene is TRBJ2-1, the V gene TRBV5-1; TRBD2 matches at 10 bases. The V segment lost 5 bases and the J segment 6 bases; nucleotides outside the gene matches: 8. Germline V gene lookup returns CDR1 SGHRS and CDR2 YFSETQ. The CDR3 is made up of 15 amino acids. CDR3 protein: CASSSSGSPSNEQFF. DNA of the CDR3: TGCGCCAGCAGTTCTAGCGGGAGTCCTTCCAATGAGCAGTTCTTC.

V is TRBV2 and J is TRBJ2-7; no definite D call. Germline CDR1 is SNHLY and CDR2 is FYNNEI. The V gene lost 2 bases and the J gene lost 3 bases, with 11 bases spanning the gap. This CDR3 has 14 amino acids. The CDR3 DNA sequence: TGTGCCAGCAGTGAACTAGGCAGCCTCTACGAGCAGTACTTC. Protein sequence: CASSELGSLYEQYF.

This clone was recorded once. This chain uses TRBV7-2 with TRBJ2-7, with 9 bases that match TRBD2. The germline CDR1 and CDR2 sequences are SGHTA and FQGNSA. The V segment lost 5 bases and the J segment 2 bases; nucleotides outside the gene matches: 7. The CDR3 contains 15 residues. CDR3 nucleotides: TGTGCCAGCAGCCGGAGGGCGGGAGGGACCTACGAGCAGTACTTC. Translating it yields CASSRRAGGTYEQYF. The entire variable domain, with the rest obtained from reference TRBV7-2 and TRBJ2-7, is as follows: GAGVSQSPSNKVTEKGKDVELRCDPISGHTALYWYRQSLGQGLEFLIYFQGNSAPDKSGLPSDRFSAERTGGSVSTLTIQRTQQEDSAVYLCASSRRAGGTYEQYFGPGTRLTVT.

This chain uses TRBV15 with TRBJ2-3; 8 bases match TRBD2. V lost 0 bases, J lost 2 bases, and 7 bases stayed unmatched. The CDR3 is 17 residues long. In germline, CDR1 is LNHNV, CDR2 YYDKDF (reference sequence). The DNA for the CDR3 is TGTGCCACCAGCAGAGATCATGAACTAGCGGTCACAGATACGCAGTATTTT. The encoded protein is CATSRDHELAVTDTQYF.

CDR3 region: CASSPQVTGAYQPQHF. For the CDR3, the DNA is TGCGCCAGCAGCCCCCAGGTGACAGGGGCCTATCAGCCCCAGCATTTT. The chain links TRBV4-1 to TRBJ1-5, with TRBD1 matching 8 bases. Germline values: CDR1 MGHRA, CDR2 YSYEKL. The CDR3 loop spans 16 amino acids. J lost 5 bases, V lost 4 bases, and 10 bases had no gene match.

The chain uses TRBV7-2 and TRBJ2-7; D gene uncertain. The V end was cut by 3 bases, the J end by 9 bases, with 12 bases between. Germline V gene data show CDR1 as SGHTA and CDR2 as FQGNSA. The CDR3 is 12 amino acids. The CDR3 DNA reads as TGTGCCAGCAGCTTGAGCGCTTGGGGGCAGTACTTC. It yields the protein CASSLSAWGQYF. The variable domain in full, completed from reference TRBV7-2 and TRBJ2-7, reads GAGVSQSPSNKVTEKGKDVELRCDPISGHTALYWYRQSLGQGLEFLIYFQGNSAPDKSGLPSDRFSAERTGGSVSTLTIQRTQQEDSAVYLCASSLSAWGQYFGPGTRLTVT.

This rearrangement joins TRBV4-3 to TRBJ1-1; no reliable D call. Germline CDR1 LGHNA, CDR2 YSLEER. The CDR3 consists of 15 residues. V was clipped by 3 bases and J by 4 bases, with 15 bases between them. The CDR3 sequence is CASSQDPWEGTEAFF. The CDR3 nucleotides are TGCGCCAGCAGCCAGGATCCTTGGGAGGGCACTGAAGCTTTCTTT.

CDR3 in DNA: TGTGCCAGCTCTCCCCAGCGGTACGAGCAGTACTTC. It codes for CASSPQRYEQYF. The J gene is TRBJ2-7, the V gene TRBV18, with D perhaps TRBD2 (5 bases). Germline assignment: CDR1 KGHSH and CDR2 LQKENI. This CDR3 comprises 12 residues. V was pared by 6 bases and J by 4 bases, with 10 bases between.

The chain recombines TRBV7-8 with TRBJ2-7, with TRBD1 matching 9 bases. This CDR3 has 14 amino acids. Germline V gene sequence: CDR1 SGHVS, CDR2 FQNEAQ. With V trimmed by 5 bases and J by 2 bases, 4 bases remained unmatched. The DNA for the CDR3 is TGTGCCAGCAGCAAACGGGACAGGGCCTACGAGCAGTACTTC. This codes for CASSKRDRAYEQYF.

The genes are TRBV18 and TRBJ2-1; 7 positions agree with TRBD2. V shed 0 bases and J 9 bases; nucleotides not matched to a gene: 8. CDR1 and CDR2 (germline): KGHSH, LQKENI. There are 15 residues in the CDR3. DNA for the CDR3: TGTGCCAGCTCACCACCGGGGCTGAGCGGGATTGAGCAGTTCTTC. Encoded protein: CASSPPGLSGIEQFF.

This rearrangement joins TRBV5-4 to TRBJ2-7; 11 positions agree with TRBD2. The CDR3 runs to 18 residues. Trimming at V came to 0 bases and at J to 1 base, leaving 9 bases not matched to a gene. Germline V gene sequence: CDR1 SGHNT, CDR2 YYREEE (reference sequence). Written as DNA, the CDR3 is TGTGCCAGCAGCTTGGCCTTTGTTGGGACTAGCGGTTCCTACGAGCAGTACTTC. Amino acid sequence: CASSLAFVGTSGSYEQYF.

As DNA, the CDR3 is TGTGCCAGCGTCTCGGGACATTCAGCCAAAAACATTCAGTACTTC. Protein sequence: CASVSGHSAKNIQYF. The chain recombines TRBV6-1 with TRBJ2-4, with a tentative D call TRBD1 (6 bases). The CDR3 consists of 15 residues. The germline gives CDR1 MNHNS, CDR2 SASEGT. Trimming stripped 8 bases from V and 0 bases from J, with 14 bases between.

J is TRBJ1-1 and V is TRBV5-1, with 8 bases matching TRBD1. The CDR3 totals 14 residues. J gave up 4 bases and V 1 base, and 3 bases lay outside the gene matches. Per germline, CDR1 SGHRS and CDR2 YFSETQ. CDR3 bases: TGCGCCAGCAGCTTGATCGGGACAGGCACTGAAGCTTTCTTT. Translation gives CASSLIGTGTEAFF.

CDR3 DNA: TGTGCCTGGAGTACTGGGACAGCCAGCTCCTACAATGAGCAGTTCTTC. It codes for CAWSTGTASSYNEQFF. The chain is built from TRBV30 and TRBJ2-1; TRBD1 matches at 7 bases. The CDR3 is 16 amino acids. The V gene end was trimmed by 2 bases and the J gene end by 0 bases; junction bases not matched to a gene: 7. Germline values: CDR1 GTSNPN, CDR2 SVGIG (reference sequence). The entire variable domain, with the rest obtained from reference TRBV30 and TRBJ2-1, is as follows: SQTIHQWPATLVQPVGSPLSLECTVEGTSNPNLYWYRQAAGRGLQLLFYSVGIGQISSEVPQNLSASRPQDRQFILSSKKLLLSDSGFYLCAWSTGTASSYNEQFFGPGTRLTVL.

This rearrangement joins TRBV19 to TRBJ1-2; D may be TRBD1 (5 bases). Between the trimmed V and J ends, which lost 3 bases and 4 bases, there was a span of 15 bases. CDR1 LNHDA and CDR2 SQIVND come from the germline V gene (reference sequence). The CDR3 contains 15 residues. The DNA of the CDR3 is TGTGCCAGTAGTATCGGGGCCCCAGGATCCTATGGCTACACCTTC. Its protein product is CASSIGAPGSYGYTF.

The chain joins TRBV25-1 to TRBJ2-1; D unclear. The CDR3 has 15 amino acids. Germline V gene data show CDR1 as MGHDK and CDR2 as SYGVNS. Trimming took off 3 bases at V and 4 bases at J, with 13 bases between the two ends. CDR3 loop: CASSDRQVGYNEQFF. CDR3 in DNA: TGTGCCAGCAGTGACCGTCAGGTGGGTTACAATGAGCAGTTCTTC.

J is TRBJ2-2 and V is TRBV7-3, with 10 bases that match TRBD2. This CDR3 comprises 14 residues. Germline CDR1 is SGHTA and CDR2 is FQGTGA. Trimming at V came to 3 bases and at J to 6 bases, leaving 1 base not matched to a gene. CDR3 protein: CASSLGLASGELFF. CDR3 nucleotide sequence: TGTGCCAGCAGCTTGGGACTAGCGTCCGGGGAGCTGTTTTTT.

This sequence joins TRBV30 and TRBJ2-1, with 7 bases fitting TRBD2. The V and J ends lost 5 bases and 4 bases, in that order; junction bases with no gene match: 14. This CDR3 comprises 16 residues. CDR1 GTSNPN and CDR2 SVGIG come from the germline V gene (reference sequence). CDR3: CAWEKGAGKIYNEQFF. In DNA, the CDR3 is TGTGCCTGGGAGAAGGGAGCGGGAAAAATATACAATGAGCAGTTCTTC.